Listed here is a single TCR beta chain. The germline CDR1 and CDR2 sequences are KGHSH and LQKENI. This CDR3 region has 16 residues. V was cut by 3 bases and J by 0 bases, with 11 bases left in between. This record belongs to a study of blood T cell repertoires in COVID-19. In the study overall: Samples of COVID-19 (acute and convalescent) were obtained from the United States, Italy and Spain. PBMCs, B-cell-depleted T cells, or T cells provided the cDNA or gDNA that made up the material.

Source study methods: Using reference gene primer amplification, nucleated cell counts were estimated. Sequencing used immunoSEQ multiplex PCR; TCRdb keeps in-frame clones, though not all of them. V, J and clone size derive from that table, while D and trimming were established from the DNA sequence. This table holds some 260,000 clones, about 80% found once. The sequence was obtained from an elderly man with acute or convalescent COVID-19. The chain carries TRBV18 and TRBJ1-4; D is uncertain. The sample was peripheral blood. CDR3 coding DNA: TGTGCCAGCTCACCCCGAACTCCGGCAACTAATGAAAAACTGTTTTTT. Residues: CASSPRTPATNEKLFF.